Listed below are T cell receptor beta chains from one sample, sequenced in a study of blood T cell repertoires in COVID-19. Sequencing used immunoSEQ multiplex PCR; TCRdb keeps in-frame clones, though not all of them. Here the sample spans some 64,000 clones, 70% to 90% being singletons. The sequenced material came from peripheral blood. All receptors come from a man aged 45-65 years with active COVID-19. Both conserved end residues are part of each CDR3. D genes are given only for firm matches. Only some rows state a clone size, as once, few, many or a class for expanded clones.

TRBV14	.	TRBJ2-2	.	14	CASSLSRNTGELFF	TGTGCCAGCAGCCTATCGCGGAACACCGGGGAGCTGTTTTTT
TRBV25-1	TRBD2	TRBJ2-3	.	17	CASSQPGGTFHTDTQYF	TGTGCCAGCAGCCAGCCGGGGGGGACTTTCCACACAGATACGCAGTATTTT
TRBV29-1	TRBD1	TRBJ1-1	.	12	CSVRTGNTEAFF	TGCAGCGTCCGGACAGGGAACACTGAAGCTTTCTTT
TRBV11-3	.	TRBJ2-1	.	13	CASSLEQNNEQFF	TGTGCCAGCAGCTTAGAGCAGAACAATGAGCAGTTCTTC
TRBV6-6	TRBD1	TRBJ2-7	.	14	CASSDRQGAYEQYF	TGTGCCAGCAGTGACCGACAGGGAGCTTACGAGCAGTACTTC
TRBV12-3/TRBV12-4	.	TRBJ1-2	.	13	CASSLLRGNGYTF	TGTGCCAGCAGCCTACTCAGGGGAAATGGCTACACCTTC
TRBV11-2	.	TRBJ2-2	.	16	CASSLRAGTNTGELFF	TGTGCCAGCAGCTTGCGTGCGGGAACGAACACCGGGGAGCTGTTTTTT
TRBV7-9	.	TRBJ2-7	.	12	CASSLQGLEQYF	TGTGCCAGCAGCTTACAGGGGCTCGAGCAGTACTTC
TRBV7-2	.	TRBJ2-2	.	15	CATNPSRGPTGELFF	TGTGCCACCAACCCTTCGAGAGGGCCCACCGGGGAGCTGTTTTTT
TRBV5-4	TRBD2	TRBJ2-3	.	16	CASSLPGGGATDTQYF	TGTGCCAGCAGCCTTCCCGGCGGGGGGGCCACAGATACGCAGTATTTT
TRBV6-5	.	TRBJ2-7	.	11	CASHSNYEQYF	TGTGCCAGCCACAGCAACTACGAGCAGTACTTC
TRBV15	.	TRBJ2-7	.	13	CATSRDSPRVKYF	TGTGCCACCAGCAGAGATTCTCCCAGGGTGAAGTACTTC
TRBV2	.	TRBJ1-5	.	14	CASSDEGSKQPQHF	TGTGCCAGCAGTGACGAGGGTAGTAAGCAGCCCCAGCATTTT
TRBV19	TRBD1	TRBJ2-1	.	14	CASIGTGKTNEQFF	TGTGCCAGTATTGGGACAGGGAAAACGAATGAGCAGTTCTTC
TRBV27	.	TRBJ1-1	.	16	CASSLFGAGVSTEAFF	TGTGCCAGCAGTTTATTTGGGGCAGGGGTTAGCACTGAAGCTTTCTTT
TRBV20-1	.	TRBJ1-2	.	14	CSASSGRLVSGYTF	TGCAGTGCTAGTAGCGGCCGTCTGGTTTCTGGCTACACCTTC
TRBV11-2	.	TRBJ1-5	once	15	CASSSGQGRNQPQHF	TGTGCCAGCAGCTCCGGTCAGGGGCGGAATCAGCCCCAGCATTTT